A selection of T cell receptor beta chains follows, all from one sample in a study of cytomegalovirus exposure and HLA in healthy donors. Profiling relied on immunoSEQ multiplex PCR, and the TCRdb table lists in-frame clones only, not all of them. The sample shows about 130,000 clones, 75% to 80% of them seen only once. The specimen sequenced was PBMCs. Receptor source: a man aged 25-45 years in good health and CMV-seronegative. The CDR3 runs from the conserved cysteine through the conserved F or W. D genes are given only for firm matches. Clone size is stated in some rows and not others, as once, few, many or a class when expanded.

J	D	V	size	DNA	CDR3
TRBJ2-7	TRBD2	TRBV2	.	TGTGCCAGCACTTTTGGACTAGTGAGCGACGAGCAGTACTTC	CASTFGLVSDEQYF
TRBJ2-1	.	TRBV19	.	TGTGCCAGTAGGATCCGATCCGCAGGGAACAATGAGCAGTTCTTC	CASRIRSAGNNEQFF
TRBJ2-1	.	TRBV15	.	TGTGCCACCAGCAGACGCGGAGGACCAAACAATGAGCAGTTCTTC	CATSRRGGPNNEQFF
TRBJ2-2	.	TRBV1	.	TGCACCAGCAGCCAAGGGGCGGGCCTAATGTTCGCGAACACCGGGGAGCTGTTTTTT	CTSSQGAGLMFANTGELFF
TRBJ2-6	.	TRBV7-9	.	TGTGCCAGCAGCTTAGGGTTCAGCTCTGGGGCCAACGTCCTGACTTTC	CASSLGFSSGANVLTF
TRBJ2-2	TRBD1	TRBV5-1	.	TGCGCCAGCAGCGGGACAGGGGTTCCCGGGGAGCTGTTTTTT	CASSGTGVPGELFF
TRBJ1-2	TRBD1	TRBV2	.	TGTGCCAGCAGTGCAACTGACAGGGCGGATTTGGGCTACACCTTC	CASSATDRADLGYTF
TRBJ2-2	TRBD2	TRBV7-2	.	TGTGCCAGCAGCTTATTAGGACTAGCGGGGACCGGGGAGCTGTTTTTT	CASSLLGLAGTGELFF
TRBJ2-2	TRBD2	TRBV18	.	TGTGCCAGCTCAGCCCCGGGACTAGTGTACACCGGGGAGCTGTTTTTT	CASSAPGLVYTGELFF
TRBJ1-5	TRBD1	TRBV29-1	.	TGCAGCGTGAGTACAGGGGGCTGGCAGCCCCAGCATTTT	CSVSTGGWQPQHF
TRBJ2-6	.	TRBV9	.	TGTGCCAGCAGCGCGTCCTCTGGGGCCAACGTCCTGACTTTC	CASSASSGANVLTF
TRBJ2-7	TRBD1	TRBV5-4	.	TGTGCCAGCAGCTTACAGGGGTGGCAGTACTTC	CASSLQGWQYF
TRBJ2-7	.	TRBV27	.	TGTGCCAGCAGCCGGCGGGGCGCATCCTACGAGCAGTACTTC	CASSRRGASYEQYF
TRBJ2-7	.	TRBV19	.	TGTGCCAGTCGGACAGCAGGCGAGCAGTACTTC	CASRTAGEQYF
TRBJ2-1	.	TRBV21-1	few	TGTGCCACCTTGGGGGGGCTGCAGTTCTTC	CATLGGLQFF
TRBJ2-7	TRBD2	TRBV9	few	TGTGCCAGCAGCGTAGGGGGACTAGCGGGAGACGAGCAGTACTTC	CASSVGGLAGDEQYF
TRBJ2-2	TRBD2	TRBV2	.	TGTGCCAGCGATGGCGCTAGCGGGATCGCCGGGGAGCTGTTTTTT	CASDGASGIAGELFF
TRBJ2-3	TRBD1	TRBV9	.	TGTGCCAGCAGCACCCGGACAGGGAAGGATACGCAGTATTTT	CASSTRTGKDTQYF
TRBJ1-4	.	TRBV14	.	TGTGCCAGCAGCCAAGACAGGGGAAATGAAAAACTGTTTTTT	CASSQDRGNEKLFF
TRBJ1-5	.	TRBV5-1	.	TGCGCCAGCAGTTTGGGACGGGGAGGAGAGCCCCAGCATTTT	CASSLGRGGEPQHF
TRBJ1-5	TRBD1	TRBV30	.	TGTGCCTGGAGTAGTGGGACAGGGGTGAGGAGCAATCAGCCCCAGCATTTT	CAWSSGTGVRSNQPQHF
TRBJ2-5	.	TRBV7-9	once	TGTGCCAGCAGCTTATCTTTTACTAGCTGGGGAGAGACCCAGTACTTC	CASSLSFTSWGETQYF
TRBJ2-3	TRBD2	TRBV7-3	.	TGTGCCAGCAGCCTAGCGGGAAGCACAGATACGCAGTATTTT	CASSLAGSTDTQYF
TRBJ2-1	TRBD2	TRBV7-7	.	TGTGCTAGCAGCTTATCGCTAGGCGGGAGTTTCAATGAGCAGTTCTTC	CASSLSLGGSFNEQFF
TRBJ1-2	.	TRBV29-1	.	TGCAGCGTAATCAGGGGCAACAATAACTATGGCTACACCTTC	CSVIRGNNNYGYTF
TRBJ2-7	.	TRBV10-1	.	TGCGCCAGCAGTGAGTCGACCCCTGGAGTTCAGTACTTC	CASSESTPGVQYF
TRBJ2-1	.	TRBV7-7	.	TGTGCTAGCAGCCCGGTCCCCGCGGGGAGAACCTACAATGAGCAGTTCTTC	CASSPVPAGRTYNEQFF
TRBJ2-1	TRBD2	TRBV14	.	TGTGCCAGCAGCCAAGAATCGGGGCGGGAGCAAGGCCCCTACAATGAGCAGTTCTTC	CASSQESGREQGPYNEQFF
TRBJ2-7	.	TRBV15	.	TGTGCCACCAGCAGAGGAGGAGGGGACTACGAGCAGTACTTC	CATSRGGGDYEQYF